The TCR beta chain described here comes from a study of radiation and T cells in renal cell carcinoma. The time point was: baseline pretreatment blood. Specified treatment: 15 Gy SBRT to primary tumor, nephrectomy 4 weeks later. The patient's renal cell carcinoma had clear cell pathology. As regards this clone: Its matching antigen is unknown.

Germline CDR1 SGHAT, CDR2 FQNNGV. This CDR3 region has 14 residues. The V gene lost 9 bases and the J gene lost 1 base, with 13 bases spanning the gap. The assay was immunoSEQ multiplex PCR, and TCRdb's table has in-frame clones only and misses some. The data show 87,000 or so clones, 70% to 90% seen once. Study observations and caveats: From baseline, blood top tumor clonotypes peaked at 2 weeks post-radiation.

This sample comprised blood, obtained from a patient whose treatment included radiotherapy and nephrectomy. The clonotype was recovered from a man in his forties or fifties with renal cell carcinoma. V and J are TRBV11-2 and TRBJ2-1, with D possibly TRBD2 on 7 matching bases. The CDR3 protein is CASARGASYNEQFF. In DNA, the CDR3 is TGTGCCAGTGCCCGGGGGGCATCCTACAATGAGCAGTTCTTC.